The clone carrying this TCR beta chain was detected a few times. Its specificity is not known. This CDR3 is built from 14 residues. Germline V gene lookup returns CDR1 SGDLS and CDR2 YYNGEE. Trimming at V came to 4 bases and at J to 0 bases, leaving 4 bases not matched to a gene. The sample originates from a study of T cells in localized non-small cell lung cancer. General study points: An association was observed between higher blood T cell density and longer overall survival. Paired adjacent lung recovered a median around 60 of the top 100 tumor clones. Among the tissues sampled, uninvolved adjacent lung had the highest T cell clonality, above tumor. Multi-region tumor sequencing was not done, so intratumor heterogeneity could not be excluded.

TCRdb keeps only in-frame clones here, not all; method: immunoSEQ multiplex PCR. Counted here are 4,500 or so clones, over 20% occurring once; the ten biggest clones make up 5.2%. The sample was lung tumor tissue, taken before any cancer treatment. The chain joins TRBV9 to TRBJ2-7; 7 bases are a match to TRBD2. This receptor was identified in a female donor aged 60 or older with stage I lung adenocarcinoma. The CDR3 nucleotides read TGTGCCAGCAGCCTAGCGGCCAACTCCTACGAGCAGTACTTC. This translates into CASSLAANSYEQYF. The variable domain in full, with the rest retrieved from reference TRBV9 and TRBJ2-7, is DSGVTQTPKHLITATGQRVTLRCSPRSGDLSVYWYQQSLDQGLQFLIQYYNGEERAKGNILERFSAQQFPDLHSELNLSSLELGDSALYFCASSLAANSYEQYFGPGTRLTVT.